This TCR beta chain was captured by sequencing in a study of blood T cell repertoires in COVID-19. Turning to the study itself: Sources were T cells, B-cell-depleted T cells, or PBMCs; the material itself was cDNA or gDNA.

This CDR3 is 14 amino acids long. The germline V and J ends were trimmed by 0 bases and 5 bases, with 11 bases remaining between them. Germline V CDR1 and CDR2: KGHSH, LQKENI. Profiling relied on immunoSEQ multiplex PCR, and the TCRdb table lists in-frame clones only, not all of them. The sample yields 300,000 to 350,000 clones, around 87% seen once. The J gene is TRBJ2-7, the V gene TRBV18; TRBD1 might be the D (5 bases). The receptor's source is a woman between 45 and 60 years old with COVID-19, enrolled during active disease. Sequencing input: peripheral blood. The CDR3 sequence: CASSPPTVTHEQYF. CDR3 sequence (DNA): TGTGCCAGCTCACCACCGACAGTTACCCACGAGCAGTACTTC.